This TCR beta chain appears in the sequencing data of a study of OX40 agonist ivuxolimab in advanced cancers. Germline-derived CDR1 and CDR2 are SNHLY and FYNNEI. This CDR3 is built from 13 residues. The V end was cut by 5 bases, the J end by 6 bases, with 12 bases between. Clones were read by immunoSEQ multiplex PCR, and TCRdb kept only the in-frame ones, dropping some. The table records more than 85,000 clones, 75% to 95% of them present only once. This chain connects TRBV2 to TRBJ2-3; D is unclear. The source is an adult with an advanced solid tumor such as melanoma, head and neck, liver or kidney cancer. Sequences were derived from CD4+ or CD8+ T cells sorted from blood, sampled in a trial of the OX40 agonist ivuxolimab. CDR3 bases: TGTGCCAGCAGTCAGTTCCAAGGTGATACGCAGTATTTT. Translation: CASSQFQGDTQYF.